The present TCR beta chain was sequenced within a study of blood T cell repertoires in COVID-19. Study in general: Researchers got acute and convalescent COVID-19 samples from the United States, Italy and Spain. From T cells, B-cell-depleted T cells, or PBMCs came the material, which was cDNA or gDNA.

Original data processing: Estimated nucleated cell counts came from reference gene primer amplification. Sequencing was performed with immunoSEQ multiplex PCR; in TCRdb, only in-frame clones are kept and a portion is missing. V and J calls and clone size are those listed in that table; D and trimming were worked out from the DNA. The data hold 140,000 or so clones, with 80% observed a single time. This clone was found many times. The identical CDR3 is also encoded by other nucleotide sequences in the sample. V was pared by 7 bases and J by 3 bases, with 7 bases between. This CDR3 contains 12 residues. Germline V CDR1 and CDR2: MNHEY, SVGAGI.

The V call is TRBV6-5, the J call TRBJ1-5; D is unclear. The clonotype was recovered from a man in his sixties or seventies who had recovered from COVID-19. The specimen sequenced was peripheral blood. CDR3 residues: CASNQINQPQHF. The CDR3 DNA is TGTGCCAGCAATCAGATCAATCAGCCCCAGCATTTT.